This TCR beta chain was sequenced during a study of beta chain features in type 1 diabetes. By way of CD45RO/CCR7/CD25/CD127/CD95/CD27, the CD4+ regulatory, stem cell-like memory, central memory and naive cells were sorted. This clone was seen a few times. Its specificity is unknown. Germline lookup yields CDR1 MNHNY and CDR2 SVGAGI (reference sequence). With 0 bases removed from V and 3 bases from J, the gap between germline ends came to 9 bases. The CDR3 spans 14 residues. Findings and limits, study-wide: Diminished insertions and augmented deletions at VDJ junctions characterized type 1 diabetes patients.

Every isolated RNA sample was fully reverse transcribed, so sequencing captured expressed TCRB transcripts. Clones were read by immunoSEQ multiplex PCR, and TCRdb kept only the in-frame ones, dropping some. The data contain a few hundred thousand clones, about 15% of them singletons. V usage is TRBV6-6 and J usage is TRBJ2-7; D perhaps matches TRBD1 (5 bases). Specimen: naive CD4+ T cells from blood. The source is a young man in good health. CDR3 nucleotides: TGTGCCAGCAGTTACTCAGGGGCCAACTACGAGCAGTACGTC. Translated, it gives CASSYSGANYEQYV.